The 24 T cell receptor beta chains below were found in one sample sequenced in a study of PD-1 blockade in mismatch repair-deficient tumors. TCRdb's copy holds only in-frame clones and misses some; the assay was immunoSEQ multiplex PCR. The profile shows tens of thousands of clones, about 83% of them singletons. Source: peripheral blood, taken 12 weeks after starting pembrolizumab. These receptors all come from an adult with mismatch repair-deficient cancer.

This chain links TRBV28 with TRBJ2-7; D is uncertain. This CDR3 comprises 13 residues. Looked up from germline, CDR1 is MDHEN and CDR2 is SYDVKM. V was clipped by 5 bases and J by 0 bases, with 8 bases between them. The CDR3 here is CASSPPPSYEQYF. DNA of the CDR3: TGTGCCAGCAGTCCCCCCCCCTCCTACGAGCAGTACTTC.

This chain joins TRBV10-3 and TRBJ2-4; D is possibly TRBD1 or TRBD2 (5 bases each). Germline-derived CDR1 and CDR2 are ENHRY and SYGVKD. V was trimmed by 2 bases and J by 5 bases, leaving 10 bases between them. The CDR3 has 14 residues. For the CDR3, the DNA is TGTGCCATCAGTGAGACCCGGGACCAAAACATTCAGTACTTC. Its translation: CAISETRDQNIQYF.

This clone came up a few times. The gene calls are TRBV29-1 and TRBJ1-1; TRBD1 agrees at 7 bases. CDR3 size: 13 residues. V lost 5 bases, J lost 4 bases, and 7 bases stayed unmatched. Looked up from germline, CDR1 is SQVTM and CDR2 is ANQGSEA. CDR3 DNA sequence: TGCAGCGTTTACAGGGGTGGGGGCACTGAAGCTTTCTTT. This encodes CSVYRGGGTEAFF. Supplemented by reference TRBV29-1 and TRBJ1-1, the full variable domain reads SAVISQKPSRDICQRGTSLTIQCQVDSQVTMMFWYRQQPGQSLTLIATANQGSEATYESGFVIDKFPISRPNLTFSTLTVSNMSPEDSSIYLCSVYRGGGTEAFFGQGTRLTVV.

In its sample, this clone was seen once. The chain couples TRBV10-3 to TRBJ2-5; TRBD2 agrees at 7 bases. V lost 2 bases, J lost 9 bases, and 0 bases stayed unmatched. CDR3 length: 11 amino acids. Looked up from germline, CDR1 is ENHRY and CDR2 is SYGVKD. The CDR3 sequence is CAISEGGAQYF. CDR3 sequence (DNA): TGTGCCATCAGTGAGGGGGGGGCCCAGTACTTC.

The chain is built from TRBV4-1 and TRBJ2-2; 7 bases align to TRBD2. Germline-derived CDR1 and CDR2 are MGHRA and YSYEKL. The CDR3 covers 20 residues. V dropped 0 bases and J dropped 2; count of bases not matched to a gene: 15. CDR3 sequence reads: CASSQDVRLAVTINTGELFF. As DNA, the CDR3 is TGCGCCAGCAGCCAAGATGTCCGGCTAGCGGTGACCATTAACACCGGGGAGCTGTTTTTT.

V and J are TRBV10-3 and TRBJ1-2; 7 bases are a match to TRBD1. V lost 2 bases and J lost 5; bases outside the gene matches: 2. The CDR3 runs 13 residues. Germline values: CDR1 ENHRY, CDR2 SYGVKD. CDR3 sequence (DNA): TGTGCCATCAGTGAGGAGACAGGGTATGGCTACACCTTC. Amino acids: CAISEETGYGYTF.

This chain links TRBV4-2 with TRBJ2-7; 9 bases are a match to TRBD1. The CDR3 spans 16 residues. Germline CDR1 is LGHNA and CDR2 is YNFKEQ. Unmatched junction bases numbered 5, after V lost 0 bases and J lost 2 bases. The CDR3 reads CASSQEFGDRAYEQYF. CDR3 sequence (DNA): TGTGCCAGCAGCCAAGAGTTTGGGGACAGGGCCTACGAGCAGTACTTC.

The rearrangement uses TRBV10-3 and TRBJ2-7, with TRBD1 as a possible D gene (5 bases). This CDR3 is built from 14 residues. The ends were cut back, 6 bases at V and 0 bases at J, with 12 bases in the middle. Germline CDR1 is ENHRY and CDR2 is SYGVKD. The CDR3 DNA is TGTGCCATCAGCCCTCGACAGAACTCCTACGAGCAGTACTTC. Protein: CAISPRQNSYEQYF.

V usage is TRBV5-5 and J usage is TRBJ2-7; D may be TRBD1 or TRBD2 (6 bases each). The CDR3 has 14 amino acids. The V gene's germline CDR1 is SGHKS and CDR2 YYEKEE (reference sequence). With 4 bases removed from V and 4 bases from J, the gap between germline ends came to 15 bases. The CDR3 DNA follows: TGTGCCAGCAGCCAGGGGACTCAGGGTTACGAGCAGTACTTC. Translation: CASSQGTQGYEQYF.

The chain links TRBV30 to TRBJ2-1; 9 bases match TRBD1. This CDR3 comprises 15 residues. V lost 3 bases, J lost 6 bases, and 9 bases stayed unmatched. CDR1 is GTSNPN and CDR2 is SVGIG in the germline V gene (reference sequence). The CDR3 DNA reads as TGTGCCTGGAGCGAGGGACAGGGAGCCTCCAATGAGCAGTTCTTC. Its translation: CAWSEGQGASNEQFF.

The CDR3 reads CASSYSGRDNEQFF. The CDR3 nucleotides read TGTGCCAGTAGTTATAGCGGGAGGGACAATGAGCAGTTCTTC. The V call is TRBV19, the J call TRBJ2-1; 11 positions agree with TRBD2. V lost 5 bases to trimming and J lost 5 bases; unmatched junction nucleotides: 2. The CDR3 runs 14 residues. Germline CDR1 reads LNHDA; CDR2 reads SQIVND (reference sequence).

CDR3 DNA: TGTGCCAGCAGCCCTGGACATCTACGGGAGTGGGTGAACACTGAAGCTTTCTTT. This translates into CASSPGHLREWVNTEAFF. V is TRBV7-9 and J is TRBJ1-1, with a tentative D call TRBD1 (5 bases). The germline V gene encodes CDR1 SEHNR and CDR2 FQNEAQ (reference sequence). The V gene lost 5 bases and the J gene lost 0 bases, with 22 bases spanning the gap. The CDR3 is made up of 18 amino acids.

The chain joins TRBV29-1 to TRBJ2-2, with 11 bases fitting TRBD1. This CDR3 is 16 amino acids long. Germline-derived CDR1 and CDR2 are SQVTM and ANQGSEA. V dropped 2 bases and J dropped 3; count of bases not matched to a gene: 5. CDR3 DNA: TGCAGCGTTGAATTGGGGACAGGGGGGTACACCGGGGAGCTGTTTTTT. Protein sequence: CSVELGTGGYTGELFF.

The chain carries TRBV9 and TRBJ2-7; 10 nucleotides align to TRBD2. Germline loops: CDR1 SGDLS, CDR2 YYNGEE. The CDR3 totals 15 residues. With V trimmed by 0 bases and J by 2 bases, 2 bases remained unmatched. The CDR3 is CASSVASGRPYEQYF. Written as DNA, the CDR3 is TGTGCCAGCAGCGTAGCTAGCGGGAGACCCTACGAGCAGTACTTC.

The chain couples TRBV19 to TRBJ1-2; a weak D match, TRBD1 (6 bases). V shed 0 bases and J shed 3 bases, with 14 bases lying between them. Germline CDR1 LNHDA, CDR2 SQIVND (reference sequence). The CDR3 is 16 residues long. CDR3 residues: CASSIEGGRGYYGYTF. The CDR3 nucleotides are TGTGCCAGTAGTATAGAAGGCGGCAGGGGTTACTATGGCTACACCTTC.

The V and J genes are TRBV28 and TRBJ1-1; unclear D gene. Germline-derived CDR1 and CDR2 are MDHEN and SYDVKM. V was trimmed by 2 bases and J by 0 bases, leaving 7 bases between them. CDR3 length equals 14 residues. The CDR3 nucleotides read TGTGCCAGCAGTTTACGGGGTCTGAACACTGAAGCTTTCTTT. Protein sequence: CASSLRGLNTEAFF.

A single count supports this clone. The rearrangement uses TRBV21-1 and TRBJ2-5; the table's D call, TRBD2, has no DNA check behind it. TRBV21-1 is listed as a pseudogene. The CDR3 loop spans 15 amino acids. The CDR3 DNA sequence: TGTGCCAGCAGCAAAGCGACGGGAAAGGAAGAGACCCAGTACTTC. This translates into CASSKATGKEETQYF.

CDR3 protein: CAISHPRASAYEQYF. Written as DNA, the CDR3 is TGTGCCATCAGTCATCCCCGAGCTAGCGCCTACGAGCAGTACTTC. The V gene is TRBV10-3, the J gene TRBJ2-7; D is possibly TRBD2 (6 bases). The CDR3 loop spans 15 amino acids. CDR1 is ENHRY, CDR2 SYGVKD, per germline. The V and J ends lost 5 bases and 2 bases respectively, with 16 bases between them.

J is TRBJ2-3 and V is TRBV5-6; the match to TRBD2 covers 9 bases. Looked up from germline, CDR1 is SGHDT and CDR2 is YYEEEE. The ends lost 4 bases at V and 4 bases at J; junction bases unmatched: 16. This CDR3 is 18 amino acids long. The CDR3 loop is CASSPAGLAPLDADTQYF. The CDR3, as DNA: TGTGCCAGCAGCCCAGCGGGACTAGCCCCCCTAGACGCAGATACGCAGTATTTT.

This clone was detected a few times. This chain uses TRBV10-2 with TRBJ2-3, with 11 bases identical to TRBD2. This CDR3 is 14 amino acids long. CDR1 is WSHSY, CDR2 SAAADI, per germline. V trimming: 5 bases; J trimming: 9 bases; junction bases outside the gene matches: 7. The CDR3 is CASSLSGRAGTQYF. The CDR3 DNA reads as TGCGCCAGCAGTCTTAGCGGGAGGGCCGGAACGCAGTATTTT.

J is TRBJ1-3 and V is TRBV7-2; D uncertain. There are 17 residues in the CDR3. Looked up from germline, CDR1 is SGHTA and CDR2 is FQGNSA. The ends were cut back, 5 bases at V and 0 bases at J, with 17 bases in the middle. The CDR3 DNA is TGTGCCAGCAGCCAAAGCCCCCGACCAGACTCTGGAAACACCATATATTTT. As protein: CASSQSPRPDSGNTIYF.

This clone was counted a single time. The rearrangement uses TRBV6-1 and TRBJ2-1, with D possibly matching TRBD1 (6 bases). This CDR3 is 14 amino acids long. The V gene's germline CDR1 is MNHNS and CDR2 SASEGT. V lost 2 bases and J lost 7, with 12 bases in between. CDR3 loop: CASSEMGARNEQFF. CDR3 nucleotides: TGTGCCAGCAGTGAAATGGGGGCGAGGAATGAGCAGTTCTTC.

The rearrangement links TRBV5-1 to TRBJ2-2; D is uncertain. V lost 2 bases and J 0 bases, leaving 8 bases between the germline ends. Germline-derived CDR1 and CDR2 are SGHRS and YFSETQ. This CDR3 has 15 residues. The CDR3 protein is CASSFAGPNTGELFF. The CDR3 coding sequence is TGCGCCAGCAGCTTTGCAGGACCGAACACCGGGGAGCTGTTTTTT.

CDR3 in amino acids: CASSPRTSGRVTSYNEQFF. In nucleotides, the CDR3 is TGTGCCAGCAGTCCCCGGACTAGCGGGAGGGTCACTTCCTACAATGAGCAGTTCTTC. The chain recombines TRBV27 with TRBJ2-1; 15 nucleotides match TRBD2. The CDR3 totals 19 residues. Unmatched junction bases numbered 9, after V lost 5 bases and J lost 1 base. The germline CDR1 and CDR2 sequences are MNHEY and SMNVEV (reference sequence).